These 12 T cell receptor beta chains were sequenced from one sample in a study of shared clonotypes between healthy human individuals. Sequencing was performed with immunoSEQ multiplex PCR; in TCRdb, only in-frame clones are kept and a portion is missing. The sample lists around 180,000 clones, 90% to 95% occurring once. What was sequenced was naive CD4+ T cells sorted from blood. As for subset: CD45RA+ positively selected. All receptors derive from a woman in her twenties or thirties in good health.

V and J are TRBV19 and TRBJ2-1; D is ambiguous. This CDR3 comprises 14 residues. Looked up from germline, CDR1 is LNHDA and CDR2 is SQIVND (reference sequence). V was cut by 4 bases and J by 6 bases, with 13 bases left in between. The CDR3: CASSKSRVRNEQFF. CDR3 sequence (DNA): TGTGCCAGTAGTAAATCTCGGGTACGCAATGAGCAGTTCTTC.

The V and J genes are TRBV18 and TRBJ2-1, with 12 bases identical to TRBD2. The CDR3 has 16 residues. V shed 0 bases, J shed 7 bases, and the junction held 4 bases outside the gene matches. CDR1 is KGHSH and CDR2 is LQKENI in the germline V gene. This CDR3 is CASSPPGLAGVNEQFF. The CDR3 bases are TGTGCCAGCTCACCACCGGGACTAGCGGGCGTTAATGAGCAGTTCTTC. The whole variable domain, remainder taken from reference TRBV18 and TRBJ2-1, is NAGVMQNPRHLVRRRGQEARLRCSPMKGHSHVYWYRQLPEEGLKFMVYLQKENIIDESGMPKERFSAEFPKEGPSILRIQQVVRGDSAAYFCASSPPGLAGVNEQFFGPGTRLTVL.

This clone was detected once. The V call is TRBV9, the J call TRBJ1-3; no clear D. V was pared by 0 bases and J by 2 bases, with 0 bases between. This CDR3 region has 12 residues. Germline V lookup: CDR1 SGDLS, CDR2 YYNGEE. The CDR3, as DNA: TGTGCCAGCAGCGTAGCTGGAAACACCATATATTTT. This translates into CASSVAGNTIYF.

This chain connects TRBV18 to TRBJ2-5; the D is unclear. The DNA end lines up better with TRBJ2-7; the J call may be wrong. The CDR3 has 14 residues. Germline V gene lookup returns CDR1 KGHSH and CDR2 LQKENI. The CDR3 reads CASSPQGSVYEQYF. The CDR3 coding sequence is TGTGCCAGCTCACCACAGGGATCAGTCTACGAGCAGTACTTC.

The gene calls are TRBV6-6 and TRBJ2-7; 7 bases match TRBD2. Unmatched junction bases numbered 6, after V lost 4 bases and J lost 0 bases. In germline, CDR1 is MNHNY, CDR2 SVGAGI (reference sequence). The CDR3 is 15 residues long. DNA of the CDR3: TGTGCCAGCAGTTCCCCCAGCGGGACCTCCTACGAGCAGTACTTC. Encoded protein: CASSSPSGTSYEQYF.

The chain joins TRBV5-1 to TRBJ2-3, with D tentatively TRBD1 (5 bases). This CDR3 comprises 15 residues. Germline V gene sequence: CDR1 SGHRS, CDR2 YFSETQ. V lost 3 bases to trimming and J lost 0 bases, with 11 bases between them. CDR3 DNA: TGCGCCAGCAGCTGGACAAGCACTAGCACAGATACGCAGTATTTT. Protein: CASSWTSTSTDTQYF.

The J gene is TRBJ2-7, the V gene TRBV28; possible D gene TRBD1, 5 bases. V was cut by 6 bases and J by 7 bases, with 10 bases left in between. The CDR3 runs to 11 residues. From germline, CDR1 is MDHEN and CDR2 SYDVKM. The CDR3 DNA is TGTGCCAGCAGCACAGGTTTGGAGCAGTACTTC. Its protein product is CASSTGLEQYF.

The chain employs TRBV27 and TRBJ2-6, with TRBD2 as a possible D gene (6 bases). Germline V gives CDR1 MNHEY, CDR2 SMNVEV (reference sequence). The CDR3 sequence is 14 residues long. CDR3: CVAGRLSGANVLTF. The CDR3, as DNA: TGTGTCGCGGGGAGATTATCGGGGGCCAACGTCCTGACTTTC. The full variable domain, in which reference TRBV27 and TRBJ2-6 provide the parts outside the CDR3, is EAQVTQNPRYLITVTGKKLTVTCSQNMNHEYMSWYRQDPGLGLRQIYYSMNVEVTDKGDVPEGYKVSRKEKRNFPLILESPSPNQTSLYFCVAGRLSGANVLTFGAGSRLTVL.

Only one count was recorded for this clone. The genes are TRBV5-6 and TRBJ2-1; 7 bases line up with TRBD2. V lost 7 bases, J lost 4 bases, and 8 bases stayed unmatched. The CDR3 spans 14 residues. CDR1 SGHDT and CDR2 YYEEEE come from the germline V gene. Here the CDR3 DNA reads TGTGCCAGCCGGAGAGCGGGACGTTACAATGAGCAGTTCTTC. Translated: CASRRAGRYNEQFF.

The count of this clone is one. This chain uses TRBV6-6 with TRBJ2-6; the D gene is possibly TRBD1 (5 bases). The germline CDR1 and CDR2 sequences are MNHNY and SVGAGI (reference sequence). V was cut by 6 bases and J by 1 base, with 10 bases left in between. This CDR3 has 15 amino acids. Here the CDR3 reads CASSRRDSGANVLTF. CDR3 DNA: TGTGCCAGCAGCCGCAGGGATTCTGGGGCCAACGTCCTGACTTTC.

The chain uses TRBV5-6 and TRBJ2-6, with D unclear. V was pared by 1 base and J by 2 bases, with 13 bases between. Germline CDR1 SGHDT, CDR2 YYEEEE. The CDR3 consists of 17 residues. CDR3 coding DNA: TGTGCCAGCAGCTTGAACTTACTAATACCTGGGGCCAACGTCCTGACTTTC. Protein: CASSLNLLIPGANVLTF.

The V gene is TRBV28, the J gene TRBJ2-7; 9 nucleotides align to TRBD1. V lost 2 bases and J lost 3; bases outside the gene matches: 5. The CDR3 is made up of 15 amino acids. Germline CDR1 MDHEN, CDR2 SYDVKM. The CDR3 bases are TGTGCCAGCAGTTTAGTCCCGGGACAGGGCTACGAGCAGTACTTC. This sequence encodes CASSLVPGQGYEQYF.